The TCR beta chain described here comes from a study of cytomegalovirus exposure and HLA in healthy donors. Study-wide findings and caveats: Confirmation in vitro established that a few CMV-associated chains were specific for CMV antigens. One later analysis, an examination of the 100 to 150 validation repertoires, found that first-cohort TCR clusters tended to co-occur in them. The authors listed 150 to 200 TCR beta chains as cytomegalovirus-associated.

Repertoires were generated with immunoSEQ multiplex PCR, while TCRdb's copy carries only in-frame clones and drops some. Seen here are around 150,000 clones, roughly 91% observed once, and the top ten hold 4% to 4.5%. CDR1 and CDR2 (germline): SGDLS, YYNGEE. J was trimmed by 6 bases and V by 3 bases; bases with no gene match: 20. The length of the CDR3 is 18 residues. Only one count was recorded for this clone. The antigen is unknown. This receptor was obtained from a young man in good health and CMV-seropositive. The sample taken for sequencing was PBMCs. This rearrangement joins TRBV9 to TRBJ2-7, with 8 nucleotides matching TRBD2. CDR3 sequence reads: CASSARGGASGLLSEQYF. In DNA, the CDR3 is TGTGCCAGCAGCGCGAGAGGGGGAGCTAGCGGGCTCCTAAGCGAGCAGTACTTC. The entire variable domain, with the rest obtained from reference TRBV9 and TRBJ2-7, is as follows: DSGVTQTPKHLITATGQRVTLRCSPRSGDLSVYWYQQSLDQGLQFLIQYYNGEERAKGNILERFSAQQFPDLHSELNLSSLELGDSALYFCASSARGGASGLLSEQYFGPGTRLTVT.